This entry lists 16 T cell receptor beta chains sequenced from one sample in a study of cytomegalovirus exposure and HLA in healthy donors. The PCR used 60 Vbeta and 13 Jbeta primers. Using immunoSEQ multiplex PCR, the repertoire was profiled, and TCRdb retains in-frame clones only, with some absent. The table includes about 200,000 clones, approximately 80% detected once. The sequencing input was PBMCs. The receptors stem from a woman in her forties in good health and CMV-seronegative.

J is TRBJ2-7 and V is TRBV18, with TRBD2 matching 10 bases. CDR3 length equals 15 residues. V was pared by 2 bases and J by 5 bases, with 6 bases of the junction left unmatched. Germline V gene sequence: CDR1 KGHSH, CDR2 LQKENI. DNA for the CDR3: TGTGCCAGCTCACCAGGGCTAGCGGGAGCGGACGAGCAGTACGTC. Translating gives CASSPGLAGADEQYV.

The V and J genes are TRBV19 and TRBJ1-1, with 10 bases matching TRBD1. The junction had 3 bases not matched to a gene; V was cut back by 4 bases and J by 10 bases. There are 12 residues in the CDR3. Germline values: CDR1 LNHDA, CDR2 SQIVND (reference sequence). CDR3 sequence reads: CASSRQGAGAFF. In nucleotides, the CDR3 is TGTGCCAGTAGTAGACAGGGGGCTGGAGCTTTCTTT.

V and J are TRBV7-2 and TRBJ1-5; D gene unclear. V shed 1 base and J shed 11 bases, with 9 bases lying between them. The CDR3 covers 12 residues. CDR1 SGHTA and CDR2 FQGNSA come from the germline V gene. The CDR3 nucleotides are TGTGCCAGCAGCTTAGGATCGAGGGCCCAGCATTTT. It is translated as CASSLGSRAQHF.

The gene calls are TRBV11-3 and TRBJ2-5; 9 bases match TRBD2. Germline lookup yields CDR1 SGHNT and CDR2 YENEEA. V shed 4 bases and J 5 bases; nucleotides not matched to a gene: 17. CDR3 length: 18 amino acids. The CDR3 loop is CASSSRGGTGGVAETQYF. The CDR3 nucleotides are TGTGCCAGCAGCTCGCGGGGGGGAACCGGGGGGGTGGCCGAGACCCAGTACTTC. The full variable domain, its missing parts supplied by reference TRBV11-3 and TRBJ2-5, is EAGVVQSPRYKIIEKKQPVAFWCNPISGHNTLYWYLQNLGQGPELLIRYENEEAVDDSQLPKDRFSAERLKGVDSTLKIQPAELGDSAVYLCASSSRGGTGGVAETQYFGPGTRLLVL.

The chain carries TRBV11-3 and TRBJ2-7; 9 nucleotides match TRBD1. J was trimmed by 2 bases and V by 5 bases; bases with no gene match: 7. The CDR3 is made up of 15 amino acids. Germline-derived CDR1 and CDR2 are SGHNT and YENEEA. CDR3 residues: CASSLRQGVAYEQYF. CDR3 nucleotide sequence: TGTGCCAGCAGCCTCAGACAGGGGGTAGCCTACGAGCAGTACTTC.

The rearrangement uses TRBV7-7 and TRBJ2-2; TRBD2 agrees at 10 bases. Germline V gives CDR1 SSHAT, CDR2 FNYEAQ (reference sequence). With V trimmed by 0 bases and J by 5 bases, 18 bases remained unmatched. The CDR3 is 21 amino acids. The CDR3: CASSLAVRGLADPYLTGELFF. CDR3 DNA sequence: TGTGCCAGCAGCTTAGCCGTCCGTGGACTAGCGGACCCTTATTTGACCGGGGAGCTGTTTTTT.

This clone was seen a handful of times. The CDR3 reads CAISGGLEGGRGVEQYF. The CDR3 nucleotides are TGTGCCATCAGTGGCGGACTTGAGGGCGGGAGGGGAGTCGAGCAGTACTTC. The chain recombines TRBV10-3 with TRBJ2-7, with 9 bases identical to TRBD2. Germline V gene sequence: CDR1 ENHRY, CDR2 SYGVKD. V shed 4 bases and J 6 bases; nucleotides not matched to a gene: 16. This CDR3 spans 17 amino acids.

The chain has TRBV18 and TRBJ2-1, with 10 bases aligning to TRBD2. From germline, CDR1 is KGHSH and CDR2 LQKENI. J was trimmed by 5 bases and V by 4 bases; bases with no gene match: 2. The CDR3 is 14 residues long. The CDR3, as DNA: TGTGCCAGCTCACTAGCGGGAGGAGACAATGAGCAGTTCTTC. It codes for CASSLAGGDNEQFF.

The rearrangement links TRBV5-6 to TRBJ2-1, with a tentative D call TRBD1 (5 bases). The V end lost 2 bases, the J end lost 4 bases, and 10 bases lay between the germline ends. CDR1 and CDR2 from the germline V gene are SGHDT and YYEEEE. This CDR3 spans 14 amino acids. In DNA, the CDR3 is TGTGCCAGCAGCTTCAGGGCCGGATACAATGAGCAGTTCTTC. Its protein product is CASSFRAGYNEQFF.

The chain uses TRBV11-3 and TRBJ2-7; 7 bases line up with TRBD2. Trimming cost V 1 base and J 5 bases; bases outside gene matches: 8. Per the germline V gene, CDR1 is SGHNT and CDR2 is YENEEA. This CDR3 has 15 amino acids. CDR3 sequence (DNA): TGTGCCAGCAGCTTAGCCGGTGGGGGGGACCACGAGCAGTACTTC. Its protein product is CASSLAGGGDHEQYF.

This clone was seen a single time. The chain combines TRBV25-1 with TRBJ1-2; 7 nucleotides agree with TRBD1. This CDR3 is 14 amino acids long. Germline V lookup: CDR1 MGHDK, CDR2 SYGVNS. V shed 10 bases and J 5 bases; nucleotides not matched to a gene: 13. The CDR3 DNA sequence: TGTGCCACCCAGACAGGGCTCCCGGAGTATGGCTACACCTTC. Its translation: CATQTGLPEYGYTF.

The chain employs TRBV2 and TRBJ1-1; D is undetermined. Trimming took off 7 bases at V and 3 bases at J, with 15 bases between the two ends. Germline V gene lookup returns CDR1 SNHLY and CDR2 FYNNEI. The CDR3 runs 14 residues. The CDR3 bases are TGTGCCAGCAACGGCGGTGTTACTGACACTGAAGCTTTCTTT. Translated, it gives CASNGGVTDTEAFF.

A note on this clone: Germline is not matched at one junction end, which may reflect a read error. The chain uses TRBV5-6 and TRBJ2-5; D possibly corresponds to TRBD2 (6 bases). Germline V lookup: CDR1 SGHDT, CDR2 YYEEEE. There are 15 residues in the CDR3. CDR3 coding DNA: TGTACCAGCAGCCCGACGGGAGCGGGTGGGGAGACCCAGTACTTC. Translating it yields CTSSPTGAGGETQYF.

The table lists this clone with a count of one. The chain combines TRBV12-5 with TRBJ1-3; perhaps TRBD1 as D (5 bases). Trimming took off 3 bases at V and 0 bases at J, with 12 bases between the two ends. This CDR3 comprises 16 residues. The V gene's germline CDR1 is LGHNT and CDR2 FRNRAP. The CDR3: CASGLTSTGSGNTIYF. For the CDR3, the DNA is TGTGCTAGTGGTTTAACATCCACAGGCTCTGGAAACACCATATATTTT.

The chain is built from TRBV10-3 and TRBJ1-5; D gene unclear. The V end lost 2 bases, the J end lost 4 bases, and 6 bases lay between the germline ends. The germline V gene has CDR1 ENHRY and CDR2 SYGVKD. CDR3 length equals 13 residues. CDR3 protein: CAISETENQPQHF. The CDR3 DNA reads TGTGCCATCAGTGAGACAGAGAATCAGCCCCAGCATTTT.

The chain joins TRBV6-6 to TRBJ1-2; 7 bases agree with TRBD1. CDR3 length: 12 residues. Per the germline V gene, CDR1 is MNHNY and CDR2 is SVGAGI (reference sequence). V gave up 8 bases and J gave up 8 bases; unmatched junction bases: 8. CDR3 nucleotide sequence: TGTGCCAGCTCCATTGACAGGGACGGCTACACCTTC. This encodes CASSIDRDGYTF.